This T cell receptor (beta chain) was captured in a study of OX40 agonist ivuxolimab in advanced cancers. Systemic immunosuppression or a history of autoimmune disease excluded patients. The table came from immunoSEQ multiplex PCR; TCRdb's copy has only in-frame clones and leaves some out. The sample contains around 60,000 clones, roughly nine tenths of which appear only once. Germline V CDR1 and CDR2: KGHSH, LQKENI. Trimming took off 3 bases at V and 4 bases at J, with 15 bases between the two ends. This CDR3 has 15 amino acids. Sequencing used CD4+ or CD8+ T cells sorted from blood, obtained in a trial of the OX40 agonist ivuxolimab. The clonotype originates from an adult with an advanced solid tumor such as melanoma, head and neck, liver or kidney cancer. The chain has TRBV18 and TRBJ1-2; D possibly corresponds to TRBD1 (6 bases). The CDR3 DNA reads TGTGCCAGCTCACCGCAGAAACAGGGCAGCTATGGCTACACCTTC. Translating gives CASSPQKQGSYGYTF.